This T cell receptor beta chain is drawn from a study of blood T cell repertoires in COVID-19. Looking at the study overall: Samples of COVID-19 (acute and convalescent) were obtained from the United States, Italy and Spain. PBMCs, B-cell-depleted T cells, or T cells were the source of the cDNA or gDNA that made up the material.

In the source study's methods: Amplifying reference gene primers gave estimates of nucleated cell counts. Generated by immunoSEQ multiplex PCR, the TCRdb table keeps only in-frame clones and is missing some. Clone size and the V and J calls come from that table; the DNA yielded D and trimming. The sample includes fewer than 250,000 clones, around four fifths of them seen just once. The sample was peripheral blood. The sequence derives from a woman in her fifties or sixties with active or convalescent COVID-19.

CDR3 sequence reads: CASSPLAGANTGELFF. CDR3 coding DNA: TGTGCCAGCAGCCCGCTAGCGGGTGCGAACACCGGGGAGCTGTTTTTT. The J gene is TRBJ2-2, the V gene TRBV7-8; 8 bases fit TRBD2. Trimming removed 5 bases from V and 0 bases from J; junction bases left unmatched: 5. Per the germline V gene, CDR1 is SGHVS and CDR2 is FQNEAQ. CDR3 length equals 16 residues.